This TCR beta chain was observed in a study of blood T cell repertoires in COVID-19. At the level of the study: Samples came from the United States, Italy and Spain, spanning acute and convalescent COVID-19.

During active infection, Seattle patients enrolled and were then monitored through disease. CDR3 size: 13 residues. The V and J ends lost 4 bases and 7 bases respectively, with 10 bases between them. Germline CDR1 is LNHDA and CDR2 is SQIVND (reference sequence). Some clones are missing from TCRdb's copy, which holds only in-frame ones; the method was immunoSEQ multiplex PCR. Among 300,000 to 450,000 clones listed, 70% to 90% were seen once. V gene TRBV19 combines with J gene TRBJ2-2; no firm D call. The material sequenced was peripheral blood. This clonotype originated in a woman aged 60-70 years with COVID-19, enrolled during active disease. For the CDR3, the DNA is TGTGCCAGTAGTAAGCCCCCAAGCGGGGAGCTGTTTTTT. Residues: CASSKPPSGELFF.